Shown below are 12 T cell receptor beta chains from a single sample sequenced in a study of cytotoxic CD8 clonotypes in ibrutinib-treated CLL. The protocol was immunoSEQ multiplex PCR, while the TCRdb copy is restricted to in-frame clones and leaves out a portion. The data contain some 50,000 clones, 56% of them singletons. The material sequenced was PBMCs, taken after 24 months of ibrutinib treatment. The receptor set was obtained from a human donor with chronic lymphocytic leukemia.

This clone was detected only once. This chain links TRBV13 with TRBJ2-2; maybe TRBD1 (5 bases). V dropped 8 bases and J dropped 5 bases, with 6 bases sitting between them. Germline V gene data show CDR1 as PRHDT and CDR2 as FYEKMQ (reference sequence). CDR3 length: 11 residues. The CDR3 nucleotides read TGTGCCAGCGGACAAACCGGGGAGCTGTTTTTT. Protein: CASGQTGELFF. Variable domain in full (rest from reference TRBV13 and TRBJ2-2): AAGVIQSPRHLIKEKRETATLKCYPIPRHDTVYWYQQGPGQDPQFLISFYEKMQSDKGSIPDRFSAQQFSDYHSELNMSSLELGDSALYFCASGQTGELFFGEGSRLTVL.

The table lists this clone with a few counts. The gene calls are TRBV5-5 and TRBJ2-1; TRBD2 aligns across 8 bases. Looked up from germline, CDR1 is SGHKS and CDR2 is YYEKEE (reference sequence). V dropped 7 bases and J dropped 5; count of bases not matched to a gene: 11. The CDR3 is 15 residues long. The CDR3 region is CASADSLAAHNEQFF. Written as DNA, the CDR3 is TGTGCCAGCGCTGACTCACTAGCGGCCCACAATGAGCAGTTCTTC.

The chain recombines TRBV18 with TRBJ1-1; no definite D call. Germline CDR1 is KGHSH and CDR2 is LQKENI. This CDR3 has 13 amino acids. The ends were cut back, 3 bases at V and 3 bases at J, with 8 bases in the middle. This CDR3 is CASSPRTDTEAFF. For the CDR3, the DNA is TGTGCCAGCTCACCGCGAACGGACACTGAAGCTTTCTTT.

V and J are TRBV27 and TRBJ1-2; D is possibly TRBD1 (6 bases). The germline V gene has CDR1 MNHEY and CDR2 SMNVEV (reference sequence). The V end was cut by 6 bases, the J end by 4 bases, with 15 bases between. CDR3 length equals 14 residues. The CDR3 is CASSPGQTVYGYTF. The DNA for the CDR3 is TGTGCCAGCAGCCCGGGACAAACCGTCTATGGCTACACCTTC.

The chain is built from TRBV11-3 and TRBJ2-5, with D possibly matching TRBD1 (5 bases). The V gene's germline CDR1 is SGHNT and CDR2 YENEEA. The CDR3 has 15 residues. V was trimmed by 1 base and J by 0 bases, leaving 9 bases between them. CDR3 sequence (DNA): TGTGCCAGCAGCTTAGGTCAGGGCCACCAAGAGACCCAGTACTTC. The encoded protein is CASSLGQGHQETQYF.

The sample holds one count of this clone. This rearrangement joins TRBV7-9 to TRBJ1-2; D gene ambiguous. Germline lookup yields CDR1 SEHNR and CDR2 FQNEAQ (reference sequence). With 3 bases removed from V and 4 bases from J, the gap between germline ends came to 12 bases. This CDR3 region has 14 residues. The CDR3: CASSLVRALYGYTF. CDR3 DNA: TGTGCCAGCAGCTTGGTTCGTGCCCTCTATGGCTACACCTTC.

This clone showed up just a few times. This chain connects TRBV7-2 to TRBJ2-5, with D perhaps matching TRBD1 (5 bases). Germline CDR1 and CDR2: SGHTA and FQGNSA. V lost 2 bases, J lost 2 bases, and 9 bases lay in between. This CDR3 region has 14 residues. The CDR3: CASSLTPGQETQYF. The CDR3 DNA follows: TGTGCCAGCAGCTTAACGCCAGGGCAAGAGACCCAGTACTTC.

V usage is TRBV27 and J usage is TRBJ1-5; D gene uncertain. V shed 6 bases and J shed 3 bases, with 12 bases lying between them. Germline CDR1 is MNHEY and CDR2 is SMNVEV (reference sequence). This CDR3 has 14 residues. The CDR3 DNA follows: TGTGCCAGCAGCCCCCTCACAAACAATCAGCCCCAGCATTTT. Its protein is CASSPLTNNQPQHF.

The rearrangement uses TRBV19 and TRBJ1-1; D call uncertain. CDR1 LNHDA and CDR2 SQIVND come from the germline V gene (reference sequence). The CDR3 is 15 residues long. The V gene lost 6 bases and the J gene lost 5 bases, with 19 bases spanning the gap. CDR3 sequence (DNA): TGTGCCAGTAGCCTATATCCGACTCATGGGACTGAAGCTTTCTTT. It is translated as CASSLYPTHGTEAFF.

The rearrangement links TRBV20-1 to TRBJ2-1; a weak D match, TRBD1 (6 bases). The CDR3 extends over 11 amino acids. V was shortened by 6 bases and J by 11 bases, with 14 bases between the two germline ends. Germline V gene data show CDR1 as DFQATT and CDR2 as SNEGSKA (reference sequence). The CDR3 reads CSAGHPAKQFF. The CDR3 DNA is TGCAGTGCGGGACATCCGGCTAAGCAGTTCTTC.

The V call is TRBV6-5, the J call TRBJ2-7; D is possibly TRBD1 (7 bases). Trimming left V 6 bases short and J 0 bases short, with 12 bases between. This CDR3 is 14 amino acids long. The germline CDR1 and CDR2 sequences are MNHEY and SVGAGI. The DNA for the CDR3 is TGTGCCAGCAGGCGGGGACAGAACTCCTACGAGCAGTACGTC. This translates into CASRRGQNSYEQYV.

The chain recombines TRBV6-1 with TRBJ2-3; D may be TRBD1 (5 bases). CDR3 length: 15 residues. The V gene lost 4 bases and the J gene lost 0 bases, with 11 bases spanning the gap. Per the germline V gene, CDR1 is MNHNS and CDR2 is SASEGT. CDR3 residues: CASSGSRASTDTQYF. The CDR3 DNA sequence: TGTGCCAGCAGTGGCTCCAGGGCTAGCACAGATACGCAGTATTTT.